Below, 24 T cell receptor beta chains from the same sample are listed, as sequenced in a study of shared T cell receptors in the human thymus. Measured with immunoSEQ multiplex PCR; TCRdb has only the in-frame clones, and not every one. The sample has about 500,000 clones, roughly 74% seen once. These data were also reused for a study on human thymus T cells.

Sequencing was done on a sample of thymocytes. The receptors shown here come from a boy younger than two with a congenital heart defect.

The V gene is TRBV7-2, the J gene TRBJ1-5; possibly TRBD1 for D (5 bases). The V and J ends lost 6 bases and 3 bases respectively, with 18 bases between them. The CDR3 has 16 residues. Germline CDR1 reads SGHTA; CDR2 reads FQGNSA. The CDR3 sequence is CASSPRAAGINQPQHF. DNA for the CDR3: TGTGCCAGCAGTCCACGGGCCGCAGGGATCAATCAGCCCCAGCATTTT.

This chain joins TRBV11-2 and TRBJ2-5; perhaps TRBD2 as D (5 bases). Germline values: CDR1 SGHAT, CDR2 FQNNGV. The CDR3 sequence is 13 residues long. V lost 5 bases and J lost 2, with 9 bases in between. As DNA, the CDR3 is TGTGCCAGCAGCGAACAGCGGCAAGAGACCCAGTACTTC. Protein: CASSEQRQETQYF.

The DNA for the CDR3 is TGTGCCAGCAGCCAAGTAGCGGAATATCAAGAGACCCAGTACTTC. This translates into CASSQVAEYQETQYF. V and J are TRBV14 and TRBJ2-5, with D possibly being TRBD2 (6 bases). Germline assignment: CDR1 SGHDN and CDR2 FVKESK. Between the trimmed V and J ends, which lost 1 base and 2 bases, there was a span of 11 bases. The CDR3 consists of 15 residues.

This chain joins TRBV6-5 and TRBJ1-1; 8 nucleotides align to TRBD1. Per germline, CDR1 MNHEY and CDR2 SVGAGI. The CDR3 runs 16 residues. V lost 4 bases to trimming and J lost 4 bases; unmatched junction nucleotides: 11. The CDR3 loop reads CASSFQSDRVRTEAFF. The DNA for the CDR3 is TGTGCCAGCAGTTTCCAATCGGACAGGGTGCGCACTGAAGCTTTCTTT.

The rearrangement links TRBV18 to TRBJ2-5; 8 bases align to TRBD2. V lost 4 bases and J lost 1; bases outside the gene matches: 14. CDR1 and CDR2 (germline): KGHSH, LQKENI. The CDR3 length is 18 residues. As DNA, the CDR3 is TGTGCCAGCTCACGACTGACTAGCGCATCGGTAAGCCAAGAGACCCAGTACTTC. Amino acid sequence: CASSRLTSASVSQETQYF.

This chain's CDR3 is CASSQDGPAGGHREETQYF. The DNA for the CDR3 is TGCGCCAGCAGCCAAGACGGCCCAGCGGGAGGCCACCGGGAGGAGACCCAGTACTTC. The rearrangement uses TRBV4-3 and TRBJ2-5; TRBD2 matches at 9 bases. J gave up 5 bases and V 0 bases, and 16 bases lay outside the gene matches. Germline V gene data show CDR1 as LGHNA and CDR2 as YSLEER. The CDR3 consists of 19 residues.

The chain uses TRBV28 and TRBJ1-1, with TRBD1 matching 7 bases. This CDR3 is built from 19 residues. Germline V gene lookup returns CDR1 MDHEN and CDR2 SYDVKM. J lost 0 bases, V lost 4 bases, and 17 bases had no gene match. CDR3 bases: TGTGCCAGCAGTTGGGGACCGACAGGGATAACTATATTGAACACTGAAGCTTTCTTT. It yields the protein CASSWGPTGITILNTEAFF. Variable domain in full (rest from reference TRBV28 and TRBJ1-1): DVKVTQSSRYLVKRTGEKVFLECVQDMDHENMFWYRQDPGLGLRLIYFSYDVKMKEKGDIPEGYSVSREKKERFSLILESASTNQTSMYLCASSWGPTGITILNTEAFFGQGTRLTVV.

V is TRBV15 and J is TRBJ2-1; 8 nucleotides agree with TRBD2. Per the germline V gene, CDR1 is LNHNV and CDR2 is YYDKDF (reference sequence). Trimming cost V 1 base and J 7 bases; bases outside gene matches: 12. The CDR3 contains 17 residues. In DNA, the CDR3 is TGTGCCACCAGCAGAGGTAGGAGTAGCGGGAAGGCAAATGAGCAGTTCTTC. Translating it yields CATSRGRSSGKANEQFF.

In nucleotides, the CDR3 is TGCAGCGTTGACATGACTAGCGGGAATCGAGTGACCCAGTACTTC. The encoded protein is CSVDMTSGNRVTQYF. This chain links TRBV29-1 with TRBJ2-5; 11 bases align to TRBD2. Germline loops: CDR1 SQVTM, CDR2 ANQGSEA. J was trimmed by 7 bases and V by 3 bases; bases with no gene match: 10. The CDR3 length is 15 residues.

This clone has a handful of counts. The rearrangement links TRBV18 to TRBJ1-5; 8 bases agree with TRBD1. With V trimmed by 3 bases and J by 1 base, 11 bases remained unmatched. This CDR3 contains 18 residues. In germline, CDR1 is KGHSH, CDR2 LQKENI. CDR3 residues: CASSPTGQGESSNQPQHF. The CDR3 DNA is TGTGCCAGCTCACCTACAGGACAGGGTGAGTCGAGCAATCAGCCCCAGCATTTT.

The chain links TRBV30 to TRBJ2-1, with 12 bases that match TRBD2. The CDR3 contains 18 residues. V lost 1 base, J lost 3 bases, and 10 bases stayed unmatched. Germline V gene lookup returns CDR1 GTSNPN and CDR2 SVGIG (reference sequence). In nucleotides, the CDR3 is TGTGCCTGGAGTGAGCTAGCGGGAGGGAAGGGCCGCTACAATGAGCAGTTCTTC. Amino acid sequence: CAWSELAGGKGRYNEQFF.

The genes are TRBV29-1 and TRBJ1-1; no definite D call. This CDR3 is built from 14 residues. The germline V and J ends were trimmed by 4 bases and 1 base, with 13 bases remaining between them. The germline gives CDR1 SQVTM, CDR2 ANQGSEA. CDR3 residues: CSVASLRGNTEAFF. As DNA, the CDR3 is TGCAGCGTTGCCTCCCTTCGCGGGAACACTGAAGCTTTCTTT.

This clone was seen more than once but under ten times. The V and J genes are TRBV11-1 and TRBJ2-3; a possible D gene is TRBD2 (6 bases). V was pared by 5 bases and J by 2 bases, with 14 bases between. CDR1 is SGHAT and CDR2 is FQDESV in the germline V gene (reference sequence). CDR3 size: 15 residues. CDR3 in DNA: TGTGCCAGCAGCCAAGGGACTGAGATCACAGATACGCAGTATTTT. Protein: CASSQGTEITDTQYF.

The chain is built from TRBV14 and TRBJ2-3; 8 bases align to TRBD1. The V gene's germline CDR1 is SGHDN and CDR2 FVKESK. Losses at the gene ends were 1 base for V and 5 bases for J; bases not matched to a gene: 5. There are 15 residues in the CDR3. CDR3 sequence reads: CASSQVAGGLDTQYF. CDR3 in DNA: TGTGCCAGCAGCCAAGTGGCAGGGGGCTTAGATACGCAGTATTTT.

The chain uses TRBV5-4 and TRBJ2-1, with TRBD2 matching 14 bases. CDR1 SGHNT and CDR2 YYREEE come from the germline V gene (reference sequence). The CDR3 contains 17 residues. V lost 4 bases, J lost 6 bases, and 9 bases stayed unmatched. The CDR3 reads CASSRLAGGDQGNEQFF. CDR3 nucleotides: TGTGCCAGCAGCCGACTAGCGGGAGGGGATCAGGGCAATGAGCAGTTCTTC.

A single count supports this clone. The chain employs TRBV30 and TRBJ2-1, with D possibly matching TRBD2 (6 bases). Trimming cost V 0 bases and J 5 bases, with 11 bases left between them. Germline V lookup: CDR1 GTSNPN, CDR2 SVGIG (reference sequence). The length of the CDR3 is 14 residues. The CDR3 DNA reads TGTGCCTGGAGTGTCGGAGGGAGGCACAATGAGCAGTTCTTC. It translates to CAWSVGGRHNEQFF.

The chain joins TRBV30 to TRBJ2-1; 8 bases map to TRBD2. Germline V gene data show CDR1 as GTSNPN and CDR2 as SVGIG (reference sequence). Losses at the gene ends were 3 bases for V and 1 base for J; bases not matched to a gene: 2. The CDR3 covers 14 residues. CDR3 in DNA: TGTGCCTGGAGACTAGCGGATTCCTACAATGAGCAGTTCTTC. Its translation: CAWRLADSYNEQFF.

V is TRBV11-2 and J is TRBJ2-1; 12 positions agree with TRBD2. V lost 4 bases and J lost 9; bases outside the gene matches: 1. The CDR3 is 13 residues long. CDR1 is SGHAT and CDR2 is FQNNGV in the germline V gene. CDR3 DNA: TGTGCCAGCAGCTCGGGACTAGCGGGTGAGCAGTTCTTC. This codes for CASSSGLAGEQFF.

In this sample, this clone turned up once. CDR3 sequence reads: CASSQGQGKMNTEAFF. CDR3 DNA sequence: TGTGCCAGCAGCCAGGGGCAGGGTAAAATGAACACTGAAGCTTTCTTT. The V call is TRBV14, the J call TRBJ1-1; TRBD1 might be the D (5 bases). This CDR3 has 16 amino acids. Per germline, CDR1 SGHDN and CDR2 FVKESK. The V and J ends lost 3 bases and 0 bases respectively, with 14 bases between them.

This clone was observed a single time. CDR3 coding DNA: TGTGCCAGCAGTGAATCTAGCGGGAGTAATACCGGGGAGCTGTTTTTT. Residues: CASSESSGSNTGELFF. The rearrangement uses TRBV2 and TRBJ2-2, with TRBD2 identical over 10 bases. CDR1 SNHLY and CDR2 FYNNEI come from the germline V gene. The J segment lost 5 bases and the V segment lost 2 bases, leaving 5 bases of the junction unmatched. CDR3 length: 16 amino acids.

V is TRBV29-1 and J is TRBJ2-1; the D is unclear. Germline V gene data show CDR1 as SQVTM and CDR2 as ANQGSEA. The ends were cut back, 4 bases at V and 0 bases at J, with 10 bases in the middle. This CDR3 has 14 residues. CDR3 DNA: TGCAGCGTTGGTAGAAAGTTCTCCTACAATGAGCAGTTCTTC. It is translated as CSVGRKFSYNEQFF.

The chain combines TRBV27 with TRBJ2-3; the match to TRBD2 covers 7 bases. The length of the CDR3 is 16 residues. The V gene end was trimmed by 5 bases and the J gene end by 10 bases; junction bases not matched to a gene: 18. CDR1 and CDR2 (germline): MNHEY, SMNVEV (reference sequence). CDR3: CASSLSASGLQIAQYF. For the CDR3, the DNA is TGTGCCAGCAGTCTGTCTGCTAGCGGCCTCCAGATAGCGCAGTATTTT.

In its sample, this clone was seen once. V usage is TRBV28 and J usage is TRBJ1-5; possibly TRBD1 for D (6 bases). The CDR3 covers 15 residues. CDR1 is MDHEN and CDR2 is SYDVKM in the germline V gene. V was shortened by 9 bases and J by 0 bases, with 15 bases between the two germline ends. The CDR3 protein is CASNRDTFSNQPQHF. The CDR3 nucleotides read TGTGCCAGTAACCGGGACACCTTTAGCAATCAGCCCCAGCATTTT. Complete variable domain (other parts from reference TRBV28 and TRBJ1-5): DVKVTQSSRYLVKRTGEKVFLECVQDMDHENMFWYRQDPGLGLRLIYFSYDVKMKEKGDIPEGYSVSREKKERFSLILESASTNQTSMYLCASNRDTFSNQPQHFGDGTRLSIL.

The chain couples TRBV2 to TRBJ2-2, with D hard to call. There are 12 residues in the CDR3. V shed 6 bases and J shed 5 bases, with 7 bases lying between them. Germline V gene lookup returns CDR1 SNHLY and CDR2 FYNNEI. The CDR3 DNA sequence: TGTGCCAGCAGCGAGTGGACCGGGGAGCTGTTTTTT. Protein sequence: CASSEWTGELFF. Full variable domain (rest looked up from reference TRBV2 and TRBJ2-2): EPEVTQTPSHQVTQMGQEVILRCVPISNHLYFYWYRQILGQKVEFLVSFYNNEISEKSEIFDDQFSVERPDGSNFTLKIRSTKLEDSAMYFCASSEWTGELFFGEGSRLTVL.